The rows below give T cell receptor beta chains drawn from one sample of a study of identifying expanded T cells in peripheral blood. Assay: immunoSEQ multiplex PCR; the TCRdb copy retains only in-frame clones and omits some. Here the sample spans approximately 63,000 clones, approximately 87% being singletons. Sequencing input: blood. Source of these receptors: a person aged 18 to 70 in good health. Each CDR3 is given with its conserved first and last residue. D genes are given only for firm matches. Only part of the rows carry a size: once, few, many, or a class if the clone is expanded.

CDR3: CASNGGLKETQYF
DNA: TGTGCCAGCAATGGGGGACTCAAAGAGACCCAGTACTTC
size: NA
V: TRBV2
D: NA
J: TRBJ2-5

CDR3: CASSLDSYNEQFF
DNA: TGTGCCAGCAGCTTGGACAGCTACAATGAGCAGTTCTTC
size: once
V: TRBV7-7
D: NA
J: TRBJ2-1

CDR3: CASSLAGRAGSYEQYF
DNA: TGCGCCAGCAGCTTGGCCGGCAGGGCCGGCTCCTACGAGCAGTACTTC
size: NA
V: TRBV5-1
D: NA
J: TRBJ2-7

CDR3: CASIYTTKQFPYEQYF
DNA: TGTGCCAGCATCTATACGACAAAACAGTTCCCCTACGAGCAGTACTTC
size: medium-sized
V: TRBV27
D: NA
J: TRBJ2-7

CDR3: CASSQDAYLLRAFF
DNA: TGCGCCAGCAGCCAGGACGCATATCTGCTAAGGGCTTTCTTT
size: NA
V: TRBV4-1
D: NA
J: TRBJ1-1

CDR3: CASSLEPGVYNEQFF
DNA: TGCGCCAGCAGCTTGGAGCCAGGGGTTTACAATGAGCAGTTCTTC
size: NA
V: TRBV5-1
D: NA
J: TRBJ2-1

CDR3: CASSSGDKAKMGHRDTQYF
DNA: TGCGCCAGCAGTTCTGGAGACAAGGCGAAAATGGGACATAGGGATACGCAGTATTTT
size: NA
V: TRBV10-1
D: NA
J: TRBJ2-3

CDR3: CALRPGSSYNSPLHF
DNA: TGTGCCTTGAGGCCAGGAAGCTCCTATAATTCACCCCTCCACTTT
size: NA
V: TRBV30
D: NA
J: TRBJ1-6

CDR3: CATRTERDTGELFF
DNA: TGTGCCACCAGGACAGAGCGGGACACCGGGGAGCTGTTTTTT
size: medium-sized
V: TRBV15
D: NA
J: TRBJ2-2

CDR3: CASSYRGRNTGELFF
DNA: TGTGCCAGCAGTTATAGGGGGCGGAACACCGGGGAGCTGTTTTTT
size: NA
V: TRBV28
D: TRBD1
J: TRBJ2-2

CDR3: CASSSGPEQFF
DNA: TGTGCCAGCAGCTCGGGACCAGAGCAGTTCTTC
size: NA
V: TRBV5-4
D: NA
J: TRBJ2-1

CDR3: CASSLGSSGNTIYF
DNA: TGCGCCAGCAGCTTGGGCTCCTCTGGAAACACCATATATTTT
size: NA
V: TRBV5-1
D: NA
J: TRBJ1-3

CDR3: CASSARGNNEQFF
DNA: TGTGCCAGCAGTGCCCGCGGAAACAATGAGCAGTTCTTC
size: NA
V: TRBV6-4
D: NA
J: TRBJ2-1

CDR3: CASSLRQGVGNTEAFF
DNA: TGTGCCAGCAGTCTCCGACAGGGAGTGGGGAACACTGAAGCTTTCTTT
size: NA
V: TRBV27
D: TRBD1
J: TRBJ1-1

CDR3: CAWSAGTQETQYF
DNA: TGTGCCTGGAGTGCAGGGACCCAAGAGACCCAGTACTTC
size: NA
V: TRBV30
D: NA
J: TRBJ2-5

CDR3: CASSLVAGGHLSGANVLTF
DNA: TGTGCCAGCAGCTTAGTGGCGGGAGGCCATCTCTCTGGGGCCAACGTCCTGACTTTC
size: once
V: TRBV13
D: TRBD2
J: TRBJ2-6

CDR3: CASSLTTGAPQETQYF
DNA: TGTGCCAGCAGCTTGACGACAGGGGCACCTCAAGAGACCCAGTACTTC
size: NA
V: TRBV7-6
D: TRBD1
J: TRBJ2-5

CDR3: CASTRGTAGLNTQYF
DNA: TGTGCCAGCACGAGGGGGACGGCCGGACTAAATACGCAGTATTTT
size: NA
V: TRBV9
D: NA
J: TRBJ2-3

CDR3: CASSLAVYEQYF
DNA: TGTGCCAGCAGCTTAGCGGTCTACGAGCAGTACTTC
size: NA
V: TRBV7-8
D: NA
J: TRBJ2-7

CDR3: CASFTGDRANYGYTF
DNA: TGTGCCAGCTTCACTGGCGACAGGGCTAACTATGGCTACACCTTC
size: NA
V: TRBV6-6
D: TRBD1
J: TRBJ1-2

CDR3: CASSYQGSNYGYTF
DNA: TGTGCCAGCAGCTATCAGGGGTCTAACTATGGCTACACCTTC
size: NA
V: TRBV7-8
D: NA
J: TRBJ1-2

CDR3: CASSQPPPAAGEQYF
DNA: TGCGCCAGCAGCCAACCCCCACCGGCAGCTGGCGAGCAGTACTTC
size: NA
V: TRBV4-1
D: NA
J: TRBJ2-7

CDR3: CASSSQWGRGDTGELFF
DNA: TGTGCCAGCAGCTCGCAGTGGGGGCGTGGTGACACCGGGGAGCTGTTTTTT
size: NA
V: TRBV9
D: NA
J: TRBJ2-2

CDR3: CASSGLAGLWAFF
DNA: TGTGCCAGCAGCGGTCTAGCAGGATTATGGGCTTTCTTT
size: NA
V: TRBV7-9
D: NA
J: TRBJ1-1

CDR3: CASVGPRDTGELFF
DNA: TGTGCCAGCGTAGGACCCCGGGACACCGGGGAGCTGTTTTTT
size: NA
V: TRBV6-1
D: NA
J: TRBJ2-2

CDR3: CASSVATDTQYF
DNA: TGTGCCAGCAGCGTAGCTACAGATACGCAGTATTTT
size: NA
V: TRBV9
D: NA
J: TRBJ2-3

CDR3: CASSSRGPTDGTQYF
DNA: TGCGCCAGCAGCTCCAGGGGGCCTACGGACGGTACGCAGTATTTT
size: NA
V: TRBV5-1
D: TRBD1
J: TRBJ2-3

CDR3: CASSPTGTGSYYGYTF
DNA: TGTGCCAGCAGTCCTACCGGGACAGGAAGTTACTATGGCTACACCTTC
size: NA
V: TRBV28
D: TRBD1
J: TRBJ1-2

CDR3: CASNQGTNSPLHF
DNA: TGCGCCAGCAATCAAGGGACTAATTCACCCCTCCACTTT
size: NA
V: TRBV5-1
D: NA
J: TRBJ1-6

CDR3: CASKEGYSEQYF
DNA: TGTGCCAGCAAGGAGGGCTACAGCGAGCAGTACTTC
size: NA
V: TRBV7-8
D: NA
J: TRBJ2-7

CDR3: CASSLGLIPGNTIYF
DNA: TGTGCCAGCAGCTTAGGCCTCATCCCGGGAAACACCATATACTTT
size: NA
V: TRBV7-2
D: NA
J: TRBJ1-3

CDR3: CASSSFRARGNEQFF
DNA: TGTGCCAGCAGCTCGTTTAGGGCACGGGGCAATGAGCAGTTCTTC
size: NA
V: TRBV27
D: NA
J: TRBJ2-1

CDR3: CASSDREETGELFF
DNA: TGTGCCAGCAGTGACAGGGAGGAGACCGGGGAGCTGTTTTTT
size: medium-sized
V: TRBV6-1
D: NA
J: TRBJ2-2

CDR3: CASSSDRDGANVLTF
DNA: TGTGCCAGCAGCTCTGACAGGGATGGGGCCAACGTCCTGACTTTC
size: once
V: TRBV5-4
D: TRBD1
J: TRBJ2-6

CDR3: CASSTGQGAPFKTQYF
DNA: TGTGCCAGCAGCACAGGACAGGGGGCCCCTTTTAAGACCCAGTACTTC
size: NA
V: TRBV9
D: TRBD1
J: TRBJ2-5

CDR3: CASSLRDNMNTEAFF
DNA: TGCGCCAGCAGCCTCCGGGACAACATGAACACTGAAGCTTTCTTT
size: NA
V: TRBV4-1
D: NA
J: TRBJ1-1

CDR3: CASSLRGASTNEKLFF
DNA: TGTGCCAGCAGTTTAAGGGGGGCCTCAACTAATGAAAAACTGTTTTTT
size: NA
V: TRBV28
D: NA
J: TRBJ1-4

CDR3: CASSKGPEVAYEQYF
DNA: TGTGCCAGTAGTAAAGGACCAGAGGTGGCCTACGAGCAGTACTTC
size: NA
V: TRBV19
D: NA
J: TRBJ2-7

CDR3: CASSPPGSGTDTQYF
DNA: TGTGCCAGCAGTCCGCCCGGGTCGGGCACAGATACGCAGTATTTT
size: NA
V: TRBV28
D: NA
J: TRBJ2-3

CDR3: CASSILGTGGYYEQYF
DNA: TGTGCCAGTAGTATCCTCGGGACAGGGGGCTACTACGAGCAGTACTTC
size: NA
V: TRBV19
D: TRBD1
J: TRBJ2-7

CDR3: CASSDVYTGELFF
DNA: TGTGCCAGCAGTGACGTGTACACCGGGGAGCTGTTTTTT
size: NA
V: TRBV6-4
D: NA
J: TRBJ2-2

CDR3: CASSLTKAVSSYNEQFF
DNA: TGTGCCAGCAGCTTGACCAAAGCGGTAAGCTCCTACAATGAGCAGTTCTTC
size: few
V: TRBV28
D: NA
J: TRBJ2-1